These 4 T cell receptor beta chains came from one sample sequenced in a study of T cell repertoires in cytomegalovirus infection. Their target antigens are unknown. One entry per CDR3 protein results from TCRdb running MiXCR on the reads. The sample shows about 830,000 distinct CDR3 sequences, 30% to 35% of them seen only once. Sequenced material: cultured CD8+ T cells from PBMCs, taken from culture after CMV antigen stimulation. Receptors originate from a human donor in good health (CMV status not recorded). Some clones in this sample may be carry-over from other donors' samples.

The V call is TRBV4-1, the J call TRBJ2-7; no reliable D call. V dropped 4 bases and J dropped 7 bases, with 8 bases sitting between them. The CDR3 runs 11 residues. Per germline, CDR1 MGHRA and CDR2 YSYEKL. CDR3 amino acids: CASSPPTEQYF. CDR3 bases: TGCGCCAGCAGCCCTCCTACTGAGCAGTACTTC.

The chain carries TRBV5-6 and TRBJ2-5; TRBD1 aligns across 8 bases. The germline CDR1 and CDR2 sequences are SGHDT and YYEEEE. Unmatched junction bases numbered 5, after V lost 1 base and J lost 3 bases. This CDR3 spans 15 amino acids. In nucleotides, the CDR3 is TGTGCCAGCAGCTTGATGACAGGGGCCGAAGAGACCCAGTACTTC. Translation gives CASSLMTGAEETQYF.

This clonotype was seen a handful of times. This chain joins TRBV5-6 and TRBJ2-7; the D is unclear. This CDR3 has 14 residues. V was shortened by 0 bases and J by 5 bases, with 12 bases between the two germline ends. Per the germline V gene, CDR1 is SGHDT and CDR2 is YYEEEE. Here the CDR3 reads CASSLAEARNEQYV. CDR3 in DNA: TGTGCCAGCAGCTTGGCCGAAGCCAGAAACGAGCAGTACGTC.

The rearrangement joins TRBV4-2 to TRBJ2-4; no definite D call. CDR1 is LGHNA, CDR2 YNFKEQ, per germline. The CDR3 contains 14 residues. The ends were cut back, 0 bases at V and 2 bases at J, with 5 bases in the middle. CDR3 protein: CASSQDQTKNIQYF. CDR3 nucleotides: TGTGCCAGCAGCCAAGATCAGACCAAAAACATTCAGTACTTC.